This T cell receptor (beta chain) came from a study of shared clonotypes between healthy human individuals. The overall study: A few men and a couple of women, aged 18 to 49, were donors.

Healthy HIV-negative adults without recent acute infections or vaccinations served as donors. A split of CD4+ cells into CD45RA+ naive and CD45RA-negative memory subsets was performed. The CDR3 has 12 residues. Germline V gene lookup returns CDR1 SNHLY and CDR2 FYNNEI. With 5 bases removed from V and 12 bases from J, the gap between germline ends came to 11 bases. Profiled with immunoSEQ multiplex PCR; TCRdb holds only in-frame clones, not every one. The top ten hold approximately 0.36% of the sample, which has around 2.5 million clones, approximately 93% seen once. This clonotype was sampled from a man aged 18 to 30 in good health. Some clones in this sample may be carry-over from other donors' samples. The V call is TRBV2, the J call TRBJ1-6, with a tentative D call TRBD1 (5 bases). The sequencing sample was made of naive CD4+ T cells from PBMCs. Subset of the sample: CD45RA+ positively selected. The CDR3 coding sequence is TGTGCCAGCAGTAGACAGCTAGGACCCCTCCACTTT. It translates to CASSRQLGPLHF.